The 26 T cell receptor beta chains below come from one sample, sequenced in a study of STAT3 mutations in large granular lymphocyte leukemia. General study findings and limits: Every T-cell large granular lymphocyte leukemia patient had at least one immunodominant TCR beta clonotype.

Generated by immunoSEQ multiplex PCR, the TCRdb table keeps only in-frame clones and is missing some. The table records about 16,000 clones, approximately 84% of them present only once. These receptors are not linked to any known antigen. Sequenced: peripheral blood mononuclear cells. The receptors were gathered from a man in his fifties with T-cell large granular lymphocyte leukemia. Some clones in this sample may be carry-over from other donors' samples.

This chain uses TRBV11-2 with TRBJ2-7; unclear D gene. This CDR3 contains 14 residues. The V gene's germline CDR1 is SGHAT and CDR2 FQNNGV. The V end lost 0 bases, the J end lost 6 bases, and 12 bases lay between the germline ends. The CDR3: CASSLENRAGEQYF. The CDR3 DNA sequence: TGTGCCAGCAGCTTAGAAAATAGGGCAGGCGAGCAGTACTTC.

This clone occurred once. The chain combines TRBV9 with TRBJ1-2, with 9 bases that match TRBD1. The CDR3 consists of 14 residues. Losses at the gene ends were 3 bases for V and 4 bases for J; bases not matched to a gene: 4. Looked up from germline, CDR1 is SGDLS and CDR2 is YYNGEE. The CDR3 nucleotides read TGTGCCAGCAGCGAAGGGACAGGGCTCTATGGCTACACCTTC. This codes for CASSEGTGLYGYTF.

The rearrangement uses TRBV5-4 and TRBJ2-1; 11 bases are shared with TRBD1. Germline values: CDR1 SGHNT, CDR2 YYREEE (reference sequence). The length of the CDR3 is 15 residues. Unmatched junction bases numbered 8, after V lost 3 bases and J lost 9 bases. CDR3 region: CASSYSRGQGGEQFF. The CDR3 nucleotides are TGTGCCAGCAGCTATAGCCGGGGACAGGGGGGTGAGCAGTTCTTC.

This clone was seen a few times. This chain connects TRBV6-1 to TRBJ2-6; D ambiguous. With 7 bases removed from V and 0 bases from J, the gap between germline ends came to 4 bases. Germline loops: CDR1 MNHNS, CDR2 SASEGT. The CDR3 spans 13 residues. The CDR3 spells CASTGSGANVLTF. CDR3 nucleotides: TGTGCCAGCACAGGCTCTGGGGCCAACGTCCTGACTTTC.

CDR3 sequence reads: CASSLESGGLGEQFF. Here the CDR3 DNA reads TGCGCCAGCAGCTTGGAAAGTGGGGGCCTGGGTGAGCAGTTCTTC. The J gene is TRBJ2-1, the V gene TRBV5-1; TRBD1 is a possible D gene (6 bases). Germline CDR1 SGHRS, CDR2 YFSETQ. The V and J ends lost 0 bases and 9 bases respectively, with 16 bases between them. The CDR3 has 15 residues.

The chain's CDR3 is CASKNHRGAGELFF. CDR3 nucleotides: TGTGCCAGCAAAAACCACAGGGGGGCCGGGGAGCTGTTTTTT. The chain links TRBV11-3 to TRBJ2-2; 8 bases are a match to TRBD1. Trimming at V came to 7 bases and at J to 6 bases, leaving 7 bases not matched to a gene. Germline assignment: CDR1 SGHNT and CDR2 YENEEA. This CDR3 spans 14 amino acids.

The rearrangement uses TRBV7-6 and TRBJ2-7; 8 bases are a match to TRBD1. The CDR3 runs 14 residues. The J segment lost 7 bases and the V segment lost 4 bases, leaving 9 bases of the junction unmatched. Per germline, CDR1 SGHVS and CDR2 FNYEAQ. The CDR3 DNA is TGTGCCAGCAGCTCCCGGACAGGGTTGGGAGAGCAGTACTTC. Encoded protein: CASSSRTGLGEQYF.

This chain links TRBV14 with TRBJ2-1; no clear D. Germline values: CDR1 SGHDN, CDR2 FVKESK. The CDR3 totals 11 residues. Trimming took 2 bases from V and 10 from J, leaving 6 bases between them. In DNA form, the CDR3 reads TGTGCCAGCAGCCAAATCAGGGAGCAGTTCTTC. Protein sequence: CASSQIREQFF.

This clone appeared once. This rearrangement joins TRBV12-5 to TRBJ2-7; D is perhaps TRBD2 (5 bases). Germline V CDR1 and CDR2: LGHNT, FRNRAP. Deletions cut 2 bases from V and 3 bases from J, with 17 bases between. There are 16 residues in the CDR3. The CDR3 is CASGLLSRIEGYEQYF. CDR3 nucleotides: TGTGCTAGTGGTTTGTTATCCCGAATCGAGGGCTACGAGCAGTACTTC.

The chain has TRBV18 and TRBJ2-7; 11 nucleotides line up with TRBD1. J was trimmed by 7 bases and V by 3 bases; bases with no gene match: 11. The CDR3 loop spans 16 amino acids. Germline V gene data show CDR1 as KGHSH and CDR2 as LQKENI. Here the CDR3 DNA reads TGTGCCAGCTCACCCGTCCCAGGACAGGGGGCGCGGGAGCAGTACTTC. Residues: CASSPVPGQGAREQYF.

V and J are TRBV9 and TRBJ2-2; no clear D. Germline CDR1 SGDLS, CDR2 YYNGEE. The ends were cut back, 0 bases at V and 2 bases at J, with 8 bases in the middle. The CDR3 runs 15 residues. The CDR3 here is CASSVARINTGELFF. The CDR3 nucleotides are TGTGCCAGCAGCGTAGCCAGGATTAACACCGGGGAGCTGTTTTTT. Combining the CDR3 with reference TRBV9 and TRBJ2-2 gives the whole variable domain DSGVTQTPKHLITATGQRVTLRCSPRSGDLSVYWYQQSLDQGLQFLIQYYNGEERAKGNILERFSAQQFPDLHSELNLSSLELGDSALYFCASSVARINTGELFFGEGSRLTVL.

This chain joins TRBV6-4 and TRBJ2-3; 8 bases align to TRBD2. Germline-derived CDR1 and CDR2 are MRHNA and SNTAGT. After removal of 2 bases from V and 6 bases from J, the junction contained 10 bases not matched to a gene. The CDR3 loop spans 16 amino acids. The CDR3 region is CASSDLPLAEADTQYF. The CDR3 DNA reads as TGTGCCAGCAGTGACCTACCACTAGCGGAGGCCGATACGCAGTATTTT.

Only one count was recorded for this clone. The CDR3 loop reads CAWSVGGPNYGYTF. The CDR3 region has the DNA TGTGCCTGGAGTGTTGGAGGACCGAACTATGGCTACACCTTC. This sequence joins TRBV30 and TRBJ1-2, with D unclear. CDR3 length equals 14 residues. The germline gives CDR1 GTSNPN, CDR2 SVGIG (reference sequence). V lost 0 bases and J lost 2, with 10 bases in between.

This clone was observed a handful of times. This CDR3 reads CASSLGGHLEAFF. In DNA form, the CDR3 reads TGTGCCAGCAGCTTAGGGGGGCACCTTGAAGCTTTCTTT. The chain couples TRBV7-2 to TRBJ1-1; perhaps TRBD1 as D (6 bases). Germline lookup yields CDR1 SGHTA and CDR2 FQGNSA. The CDR3 has 13 amino acids. V lost 1 base and J 7 bases, leaving 10 bases between the germline ends.

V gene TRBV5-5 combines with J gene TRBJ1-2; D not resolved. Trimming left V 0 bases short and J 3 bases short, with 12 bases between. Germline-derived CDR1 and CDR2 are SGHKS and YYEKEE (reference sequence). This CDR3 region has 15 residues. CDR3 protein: CASSLDHPGYYGYTF. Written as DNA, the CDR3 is TGTGCCAGCAGCTTGGACCACCCCGGGTACTATGGCTACACCTTC.

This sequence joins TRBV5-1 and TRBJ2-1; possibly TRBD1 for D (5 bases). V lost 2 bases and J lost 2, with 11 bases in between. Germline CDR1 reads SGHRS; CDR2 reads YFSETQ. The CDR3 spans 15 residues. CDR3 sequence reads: CASSFLQGTYNEQFF. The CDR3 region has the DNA TGCGCCAGCAGCTTTTTGCAGGGTACCTACAATGAGCAGTTCTTC.

CDR3 bases: TGTGCCAGCTCACCACTCTCAGGACTAGCGGGAGTAAGTGAGCAGTTCTTC. It translates to CASSPLSGLAGVSEQFF. This chain connects TRBV18 to TRBJ2-1, with 13 bases lining up with TRBD2. CDR1 is KGHSH and CDR2 is LQKENI in the germline V gene. J gave up 9 bases and V 1 base, and 9 bases lay outside the gene matches. This CDR3 is built from 17 residues.

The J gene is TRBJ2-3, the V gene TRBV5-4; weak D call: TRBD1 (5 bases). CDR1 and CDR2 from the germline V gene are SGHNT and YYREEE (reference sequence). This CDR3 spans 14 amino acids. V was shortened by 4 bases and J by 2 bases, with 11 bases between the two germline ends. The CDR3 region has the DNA TGTGCCAGCAGCCAGGACATAGCCACAGATACGCAGTATTTT. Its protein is CASSQDIATDTQYF.

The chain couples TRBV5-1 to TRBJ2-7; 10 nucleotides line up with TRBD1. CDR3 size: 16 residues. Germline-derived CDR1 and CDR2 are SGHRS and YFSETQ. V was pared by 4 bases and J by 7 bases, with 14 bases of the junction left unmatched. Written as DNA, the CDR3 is TGCGCCAGCAGCCCCCTGGGGGGGGACAGGGGAGGGGAGCAGTACTTC. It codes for CASSPLGGDRGGEQYF.

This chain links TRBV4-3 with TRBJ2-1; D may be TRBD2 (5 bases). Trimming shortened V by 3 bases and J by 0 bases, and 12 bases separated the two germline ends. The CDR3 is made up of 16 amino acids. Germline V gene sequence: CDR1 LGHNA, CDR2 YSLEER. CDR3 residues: CASSHTTGNSYNEQFF. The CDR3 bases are TGCGCCAGCAGCCACACGACCGGGAACTCCTACAATGAGCAGTTCTTC.

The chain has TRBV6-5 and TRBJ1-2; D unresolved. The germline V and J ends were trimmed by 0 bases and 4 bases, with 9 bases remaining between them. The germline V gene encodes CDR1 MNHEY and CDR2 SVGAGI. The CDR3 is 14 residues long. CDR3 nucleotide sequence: TGTGCCAGCAGTTACTCAGGGCAGGCCTATGGCTACACCTTC. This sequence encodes CASSYSGQAYGYTF.

Here the CDR3 reads CSLGQGYFYNEQFF. CDR3 DNA: TGCAGCCTGGGGCAGGGGTACTTCTACAATGAGCAGTTCTTC. The chain links TRBV29-1 to TRBJ2-1; TRBD1 is a possible D gene (6 bases). Germline CDR1 is SQVTM and CDR2 is ANQGSEA. The CDR3 runs to 14 residues. V gave up 8 bases and J gave up 3 bases, with 17 bases separating them.

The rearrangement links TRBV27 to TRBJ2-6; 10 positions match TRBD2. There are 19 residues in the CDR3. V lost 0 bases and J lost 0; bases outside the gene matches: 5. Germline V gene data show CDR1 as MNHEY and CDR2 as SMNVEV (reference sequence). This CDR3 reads CASSLSTSGSYSGANVLTF. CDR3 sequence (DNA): TGTGCCAGCAGTTTATCGACTAGCGGGTCTTACTCTGGGGCCAACGTCCTGACTTTC. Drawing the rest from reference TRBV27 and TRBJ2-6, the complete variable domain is EAQVTQNPRYLITVTGKKLTVTCSQNMNHEYMSWYRQDPGLGLRQIYYSMNVEVTDKGDVPEGYKVSRKEKRNFPLILESPSPNQTSLYFCASSLSTSGSYSGANVLTFGAGSRLTVL.

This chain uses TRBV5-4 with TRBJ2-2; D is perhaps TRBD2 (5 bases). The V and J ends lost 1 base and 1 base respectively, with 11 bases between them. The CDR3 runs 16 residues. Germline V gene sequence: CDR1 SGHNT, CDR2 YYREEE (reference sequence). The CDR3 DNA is TGTGCCAGCAGCTTGTCGGACTCGCTGAACACCGGGGAGCTGTTTTTT. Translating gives CASSLSDSLNTGELFF.

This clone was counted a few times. As DNA, the CDR3 is TGTGCCAGCAGTTACTCGTTCGTGGAGACCCAGTACTTC. Translation: CASSYSFVETQYF. The chain combines TRBV6-5 with TRBJ2-5; unclear D gene. CDR1 and CDR2 (germline): MNHEY, SVGAGI. This CDR3 has 13 residues. Trimming cost V 0 bases and J 5 bases, with 7 bases left between them.

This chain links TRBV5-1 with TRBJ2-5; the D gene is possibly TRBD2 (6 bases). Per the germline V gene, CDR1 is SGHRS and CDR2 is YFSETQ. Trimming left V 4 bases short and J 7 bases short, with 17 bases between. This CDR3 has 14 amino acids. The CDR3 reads CASSRDSVRGTQYF. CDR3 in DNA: TGCGCCAGCAGCCGGGACTCCGTCCGGGGGACCCAGTACTTC.